This T cell receptor beta chain was observed in a study of shared clonotypes between healthy human individuals. The wider study: Serving as donors were two women and a few men, whose ages spanned 18 to 49.

Study outcomes and limitations: Relative to their counterparts shared across all four donors, non-shared clonotypes exhibited diminished generation probabilities. The sharing of 4% to 5.5% of naive CD4 clonotypes was seen across a handful of donors.

On this clone itself: The target antigen is unknown. Because the CDR3's place on the DNA is in doubt, the DNA is left out and the CDR3 is given as listed by TCRdb.

The authors distributed each subset's genomic DNA evenly over several immunoSEQ plates. Method: immunoSEQ multiplex PCR; TCRdb's copy keeps in-frame clones and lacks some. In the table there are roughly 2.4 million clones, around 95% of which are singletons. The source of this sequence is a young man in good health. Material for sequencing was naive CD4+ T cells sorted from blood. Subset here: CD45RA+ positively selected.

CDR3 loop: CASSSSDGSNYGYTF. J is TRBJ1-2 and V is TRBV6-6. Germline V CDR1 and CDR2: MNHNY, SVGAGI (reference sequence). 15 amino acids form the CDR3, both terminal residues included.